The 31 T cell receptor beta chains below were found in one sample sequenced in a study of cytomegalovirus exposure and HLA in healthy donors. The PCR ran on 60 Vbeta and 13 Jbeta primers. Clones were read by immunoSEQ multiplex PCR, and TCRdb kept only the in-frame ones, dropping some. The table records roughly 160,000 clones, 81% of them present only once. Sequencing was carried out using PBMCs. All receptors derive from a woman in her forties or fifties in good health and CMV-seronegative.

V usage is TRBV27 and J usage is TRBJ2-7, with TRBD2 identical over 12 bases. The CDR3 totals 14 residues. The V segment lost 5 bases and the J segment 6 bases; nucleotides outside the gene matches: 5. Germline V lookup: CDR1 MNHEY, CDR2 SMNVEV (reference sequence). CDR3 residues: CASSMTSGSGEQYF. The CDR3 DNA sequence: TGTGCCAGCAGTATGACTAGCGGGAGTGGCGAGCAGTACTTC.

The V call is TRBV6-1, the J call TRBJ1-2; D is perhaps TRBD1 (5 bases). CDR1 and CDR2 from the germline V gene are MNHNS and SASEGT. Deletions cut 5 bases from V and 8 bases from J, with 12 bases between. This CDR3 has 12 amino acids. The CDR3 region is CASSSPGYGYTF. The DNA of the CDR3 is TGTGCCAGCAGTTCCCCAGGGTACGGCTACACCTTC.

This sequence joins TRBV11-2 and TRBJ2-1; 8 positions match TRBD2. The germline gives CDR1 SGHAT, CDR2 FQNNGV. Trimming cost V 6 bases and J 4 bases; bases outside gene matches: 8. This CDR3 has 15 amino acids. The CDR3 spells CASRLARGGYNEQFF. The CDR3 DNA follows: TGTGCCAGCAGACTTGCCCGGGGGGGGTACAATGAGCAGTTCTTC.

The V and J genes are TRBV9 and TRBJ2-3; 8 bases match TRBD2. With V trimmed by 6 bases and J by 6 bases, 6 bases remained unmatched. Per the germline V gene, CDR1 is SGDLS and CDR2 is YYNGEE. This CDR3 region has 13 residues. The CDR3 nucleotides are TGTGCCAGCAATAAGCGGGGGCAGGATACGCAGTATTTT. Translated: CASNKRGQDTQYF.

The gene calls are TRBV5-4 and TRBJ1-1; 7 bases fit TRBD1. The CDR3 length is 14 residues. V shed 4 bases and J 1 base; nucleotides not matched to a gene: 4. Per the germline V gene, CDR1 is SGHNT and CDR2 is YYREEE (reference sequence). The CDR3 nucleotides are TGTGCCAGCAGCGGGGCAGGGGGGAACACTGAAGCTTTCTTT. It yields the protein CASSGAGGNTEAFF.

The chain combines TRBV5-8 with TRBJ1-2, with TRBD1 matching 7 bases. This CDR3 comprises 16 residues. V lost 4 bases and J lost 7; bases outside the gene matches: 16. Germline lookup yields CDR1 SGHTS and CDR2 YDEGEE. As DNA, the CDR3 is TGTGCCAGCAGCCAGCCTGTGACAGGGTCCTATGGTGGCTACACCTTC. It specifies CASSQPVTGSYGGYTF.

This rearrangement joins TRBV18 to TRBJ1-3; weak D call: TRBD1 (5 bases). CDR3 length: 16 residues. V lost 2 bases to trimming and J lost 1 base, with 12 bases between them. CDR1 and CDR2 (germline): KGHSH, LQKENI. This CDR3 is CASSPVREVSGNTIYF. DNA for the CDR3: TGTGCCAGCTCACCAGTCAGGGAAGTGTCTGGAAACACCATATATTTT.

This chain connects TRBV7-2 to TRBJ2-4; the match to TRBD2 covers 9 bases. The CDR3 has 15 residues. Germline assignment: CDR1 SGHTA and CDR2 FQGNSA. Trimming removed 5 bases from V and 1 base from J; junction bases left unmatched: 3. The CDR3 here is CASSIGTSAKNIQYF. The CDR3 DNA follows: TGTGCCAGCAGCATAGGGACTAGCGCCAAAAACATTCAGTACTTC.

The chain employs TRBV7-9 and TRBJ2-7; a weak D match, TRBD2 (5 bases). The CDR3 has 14 residues. Germline CDR1 SEHNR, CDR2 FQNEAQ (reference sequence). Trimming took 5 bases from V and 4 from J, leaving 15 bases between them. The CDR3 region has the DNA TGTGCCAGCAGCCCAAGCAAAGAGGGATACGAGCAGTACTTC. Protein sequence: CASSPSKEGYEQYF.

This chain joins TRBV2 and TRBJ2-2; possible D gene TRBD2, 6 bases. The CDR3 is made up of 13 amino acids. Trimming took off 8 bases at V and 7 bases at J, with 14 bases between the two ends. Germline V gene lookup returns CDR1 SNHLY and CDR2 FYNNEI. In nucleotides, the CDR3 is TGTGCCAGCCAGCTCGGGGGTGGCGGGGAGCTGTTTTTT. Its translation: CASQLGGGGELFF.

The chain couples TRBV5-1 to TRBJ2-3; tentative D call: TRBD1 (6 bases). The germline V gene has CDR1 SGHRS and CDR2 YFSETQ. The length of the CDR3 is 15 residues. V lost 5 bases and J lost 2, with 15 bases in between. CDR3 protein: CASRLQQGITDTQYF. The DNA of the CDR3 is TGCGCCAGCAGACTGCAACAGGGAATCACAGATACGCAGTATTTT.

This rearrangement joins TRBV4-1 to TRBJ1-3; D is unresolved. V was trimmed by 0 bases and J by 1 base, leaving 10 bases between them. CDR3 length equals 16 residues. Germline CDR1 MGHRA, CDR2 YSYEKL. CDR3 protein: CASSQDTAISGNTIYF. Written as DNA, the CDR3 is TGCGCCAGCAGCCAAGACACAGCCATATCTGGAAACACCATATATTTT.

The chain links TRBV7-2 to TRBJ1-2; 7 nucleotides match TRBD1. V lost 7 bases to trimming and J lost 0 bases; unmatched junction nucleotides: 8. The germline V gene has CDR1 SGHTA and CDR2 FQGNSA. CDR3 length: 15 amino acids. CDR3 coding DNA: TGTGCCAGCATCTTGTATACAGGGGCTAACTATGGCTACACCTTC. This encodes CASILYTGANYGYTF.

This clone was counted once. This chain uses TRBV14 with TRBJ1-1; the D is unclear. Germline V lookup: CDR1 SGHDN, CDR2 FVKESK. The ends were cut back, 4 bases at V and 4 bases at J, with 10 bases in the middle. The CDR3 covers 13 residues. This CDR3 is CASSRTRGTEAFF. The CDR3 nucleotides are TGTGCCAGCAGCCGAACCCGGGGCACTGAAGCTTTCTTT.

The V gene is TRBV13, the J gene TRBJ2-1; 9 bases line up with TRBD2. The germline V gene encodes CDR1 PRHDT and CDR2 FYEKMQ (reference sequence). V was clipped by 5 bases and J by 0 bases; unmatched bases: 11. The CDR3 is 18 residues long. CDR3: CASSPSSGGDSSYNEQFF. CDR3 bases: TGTGCCAGCAGCCCGAGTAGCGGGGGCGACAGCTCCTACAATGAGCAGTTCTTC.

This clone turned up a few times. V is TRBV6-5 and J is TRBJ1-1; no definite D call. CDR3 length: 13 amino acids. V was shortened by 4 bases and J by 0 bases, with 6 bases between the two germline ends. Looked up from germline, CDR1 is MNHEY and CDR2 is SVGAGI. The CDR3 spells CASSFRLNTEAFF. The CDR3 DNA reads TGTGCCAGCAGTTTCAGGCTGAACACTGAAGCTTTCTTT.

This sequence joins TRBV7-8 and TRBJ2-7, with D maybe TRBD1 (7 bases). The CDR3 totals 18 residues. Trimming stripped 3 bases from V and 3 bases from J, with 24 bases between. Germline CDR1 and CDR2: SGHVS and FQNEAQ. The CDR3: CASSFARGRQGHSYEQYF. The CDR3 DNA sequence: TGTGCCAGCAGCTTCGCGCGGGGACGACAGGGCCACAGCTACGAGCAGTACTTC.

This clone occurred once. The chain is built from TRBV7-9 and TRBJ1-1; 8 nucleotides agree with TRBD1. This CDR3 is built from 15 residues. CDR1 is SEHNR and CDR2 is FQNEAQ in the germline V gene (reference sequence). Trimming removed 2 bases from V and 5 bases from J; junction bases left unmatched: 7. CDR3 sequence reads: CASSLPTTGDTEAFF. The CDR3 DNA follows: TGTGCCAGCAGCTTACCCACGACAGGGGATACTGAAGCTTTCTTT.

The count of this clone is one. The CDR3 ends on some other residue instead of the conserved phenylalanine or tryptophan, so this is likely a read error. The limits of the CDR3 on the DNA are not certain, so only TCRdb's listed CDR3 is given. The chain links TRBV28 to TRBJ2-7; the DNA was not compared with TRBD1, the D call given in the table. The germline V gene encodes CDR1 MDHEN and CDR2 SYDVKM. The CDR3 is 11 amino acids in total, end residues counted. The CDR3 here is CASSPGHLRYP.

The genes are TRBV9 and TRBJ2-1; 10 nucleotides agree with TRBD2. From germline, CDR1 is SGDLS and CDR2 YYNGEE. The V and J ends lost 4 bases and 7 bases, in that order; junction bases with no gene match: 8. The CDR3 loop spans 15 amino acids. CDR3 in DNA: TGTGCCAGCAGCCCCGACTGGGGACTAGCGAATGAGCAGTTCTTC. Its protein is CASSPDWGLANEQFF.

The chain employs TRBV10-1 and TRBJ1-1; a weak D match, TRBD1 (5 bases). Germline CDR1 is WNHNN and CDR2 is SYGVQD (reference sequence). The V end was cut by 11 bases, the J end by 0 bases, with 13 bases between. The CDR3 length is 13 residues. DNA for the CDR3: TGCGCCGGGGGGGAGCCCTTGAACACTGAAGCTTTCTTT. This encodes CAGGEPLNTEAFF.

The chain carries TRBV5-6 and TRBJ1-6; 9 bases line up with TRBD1. V was pared by 3 bases and J by 10 bases, with 5 bases of the junction left unmatched. The CDR3 spans 14 residues. CDR1 is SGHDT and CDR2 is YYEEEE in the germline V gene. The CDR3 protein is CASSSGQGESPLHF. CDR3 nucleotides: TGTGCCAGCAGCTCGGGACAGGGCGAATCACCCCTCCACTTT.

The chain combines TRBV7-9 with TRBJ2-7; 11 bases line up with TRBD1. The CDR3 contains 17 residues. Germline CDR1 reads SEHNR; CDR2 reads FQNEAQ (reference sequence). J lost 1 base, V lost 5 bases, and 10 bases had no gene match. The DNA of the CDR3 is TGTGCCAGCAGCCCCAGCCCGGGGACAGGGGGTTCCTACGAGCAGTACTTC. Its translation is CASSPSPGTGGSYEQYF.

This rearrangement joins TRBV7-6 to TRBJ1-4, with 7 positions matching TRBD1. The CDR3 consists of 15 residues. Trimming took 3 bases from V and 5 from J; bases not matched to a gene: 6. Germline loops: CDR1 SGHVS, CDR2 FNYEAQ. The CDR3: CASSFGTAENEKLFF. The CDR3 DNA reads TGTGCCAGCAGCTTTGGGACAGCTGAAAATGAAAAACTGTTTTTT.

This chain joins TRBV5-1 and TRBJ2-3; 9 bases line up with TRBD1. The junction had 6 bases not matched to a gene; V was cut back by 1 base and J by 3 bases. CDR1 and CDR2 (germline): SGHRS, YFSETQ. The CDR3 is made up of 16 amino acids. CDR3 amino acids: CASSLTGGSLTDTQYF. CDR3 DNA: TGCGCCAGCAGCTTGACAGGGGGCTCACTGACAGATACGCAGTATTTT.

The J gene is TRBJ2-7, the V gene TRBV11-3; TRBD2 aligns across 12 bases. Germline assignment: CDR1 SGHNT and CDR2 YENEEA. This CDR3 is 15 amino acids long. V dropped 5 bases and J dropped 0; count of bases not matched to a gene: 2. The CDR3 loop reads CASSLAGGSSYEQYF. The CDR3 coding sequence is TGTGCCAGCAGCCTAGCGGGGGGGAGCTCCTACGAGCAGTACTTC.

The rearrangement links TRBV19 to TRBJ2-1; D gene ambiguous. Germline V gene lookup returns CDR1 LNHDA and CDR2 SQIVND (reference sequence). Trimming took 6 bases from V and 1 from J, leaving 10 bases between them. The CDR3 has 14 residues. CDR3 sequence (DNA): TGTGCCAGTAGCCGCCTGAGATCCTACAATGAGCAGTTCTTC. It encodes CASSRLRSYNEQFF.

The chain employs TRBV20-1 and TRBJ1-2; D gene uncertain. There are 9 residues in the CDR3. Germline V lookup: CDR1 DFQATT, CDR2 SNEGSKA (reference sequence). Between the trimmed V and J ends, which lost 3 bases and 12 bases, there was a span of 8 bases. CDR3 sequence: CSASGRDTF. CDR3 DNA: TGCAGTGCTAGCGGTCGGGACACCTTC.

This chain links TRBV19 with TRBJ2-2; a weak D match, TRBD1 (5 bases). This CDR3 has 14 amino acids. V was clipped by 4 bases and J by 3 bases, with 9 bases between them. Looked up from germline, CDR1 is LNHDA and CDR2 is SQIVND (reference sequence). The CDR3 nucleotides are TGTGCCAGTAGTAGGGGCGCTTACACCGGGGAGCTGTTTTTT. Translating it yields CASSRGAYTGELFF.

V and J are TRBV6-5 and TRBJ1-2, with D possibly matching TRBD1 (5 bases). The V end was cut by 7 bases, the J end by 7 bases, with 16 bases between. Germline-derived CDR1 and CDR2 are MNHEY and SVGAGI. The CDR3 is made up of 13 amino acids. CDR3: CASTPGTVLGYTF. The CDR3 nucleotides are TGTGCCAGCACCCCGGGGACTGTCCTTGGCTACACCTTC.

The chain couples TRBV5-4 to TRBJ2-5, with 10 nucleotides matching TRBD2. The V segment lost 0 bases and the J segment 5 bases; nucleotides outside the gene matches: 4. The germline gives CDR1 SGHNT, CDR2 YYREEE (reference sequence). The CDR3 extends over 15 amino acids. The CDR3 DNA is TGTGCCAGCAGCTTGGGGGGGACTAGCGCGGAGACCCAGTACTTC. This gives the protein CASSLGGTSAETQYF.